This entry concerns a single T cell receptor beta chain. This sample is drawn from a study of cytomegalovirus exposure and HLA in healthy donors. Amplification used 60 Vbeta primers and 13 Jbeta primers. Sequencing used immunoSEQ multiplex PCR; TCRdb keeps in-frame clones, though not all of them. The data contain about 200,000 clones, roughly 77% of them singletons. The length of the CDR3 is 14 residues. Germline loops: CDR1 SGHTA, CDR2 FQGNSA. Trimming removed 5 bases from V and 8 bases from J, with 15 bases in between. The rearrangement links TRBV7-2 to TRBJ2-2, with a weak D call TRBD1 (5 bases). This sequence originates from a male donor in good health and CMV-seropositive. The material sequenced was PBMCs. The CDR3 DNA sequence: TGTGCCAGCAGCCGCTCCCAGGGAACTGGGGAGCTGTTTTTT. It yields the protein CASSRSQGTGELFF.